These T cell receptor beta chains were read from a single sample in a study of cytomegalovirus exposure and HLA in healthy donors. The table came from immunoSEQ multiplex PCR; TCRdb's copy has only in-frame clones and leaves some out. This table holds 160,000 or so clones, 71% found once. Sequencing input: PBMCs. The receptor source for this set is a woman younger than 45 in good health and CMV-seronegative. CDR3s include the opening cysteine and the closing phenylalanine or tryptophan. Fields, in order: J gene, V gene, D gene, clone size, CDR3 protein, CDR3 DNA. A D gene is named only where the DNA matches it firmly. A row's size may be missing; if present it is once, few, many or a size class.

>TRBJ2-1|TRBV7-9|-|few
CASSFTAHNEQFF
TGTGCCAGCAGCTTTACAGCCCACAATGAGCAGTTCTTC
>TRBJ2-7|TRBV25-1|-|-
CASSEGQNPSYEQYF
TGTGCCAGCAGCGAGGGTCAGAACCCTTCCTACGAGCAGTACTTC
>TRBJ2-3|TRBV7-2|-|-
CASSLGLAADTQYF
TGTGCCAGCAGCTTAGGGCTAGCCGCAGATACGCAGTATTTT
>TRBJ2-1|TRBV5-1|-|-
CASSILGNEQFF
TGCGCCAGCAGCATACTAGGGAATGAGCAGTTCTTC
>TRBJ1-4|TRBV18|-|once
CASSPPQRAATNEKLFF
TGTGCCAGCTCACCGCCGCAGCGGGCTGCAACTAATGAAAAACTGTTTTTT
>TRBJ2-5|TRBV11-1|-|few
CASSVRQQETQYF
TGTGCCAGCAGCGTTCGACAGCAAGAGACCCAGTACTTC
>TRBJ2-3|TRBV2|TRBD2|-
CASSMGLAPTDTQYF
TGTGCCAGCAGTATGGGACTAGCGCCGACAGATACGCAGTATTTT
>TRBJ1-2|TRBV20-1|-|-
CSALRGNGYTF
TGCAGTGCGCTCCGAGGGAATGGCTACACCTTC
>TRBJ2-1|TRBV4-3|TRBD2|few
CASSLGTSVDHEQFF
TGCGCCAGCAGTCTGGGGACTAGCGTTGACCATGAGCAGTTCTTC
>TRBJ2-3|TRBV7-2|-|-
CASTKAGRHDTQYF
TGTGCCAGCACCAAGGCCGGGAGACATGATACGCAGTATTTT